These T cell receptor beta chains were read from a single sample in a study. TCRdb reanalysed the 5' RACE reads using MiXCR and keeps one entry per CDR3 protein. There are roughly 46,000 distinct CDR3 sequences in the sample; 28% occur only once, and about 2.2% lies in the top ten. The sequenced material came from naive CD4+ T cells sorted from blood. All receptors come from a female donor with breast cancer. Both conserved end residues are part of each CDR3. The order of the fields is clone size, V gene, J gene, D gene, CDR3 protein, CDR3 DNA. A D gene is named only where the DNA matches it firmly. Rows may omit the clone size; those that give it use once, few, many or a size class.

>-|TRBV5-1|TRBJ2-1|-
CASSPNSLDEDEQFF
TGCGCCAGCAGCCCCAACAGTCTGGATGAGGATGAGCAGTTCTTC
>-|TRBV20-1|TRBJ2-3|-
CSARRSSTDTQYF
TGCAGTGCTCGGCGGAGCAGCACAGATACGCAGTATTTT
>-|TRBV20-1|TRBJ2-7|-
CSAGLQGDEQYF
TGCAGTGCTGGGCTACAGGGCGACGAGCAGTACTTC
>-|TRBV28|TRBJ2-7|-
CASRDRGRSYEQYF
TGTGCCAGCAGGGACCGGGGCCGTTCCTACGAGCAGTACTTC
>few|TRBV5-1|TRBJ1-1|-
CASSLGSSTEAFF
TGCGCCAGCAGCTTGGGATCGAGTACTGAAGCTTTCTTT
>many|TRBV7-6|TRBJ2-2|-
CASSSRGGITGELFF
TGTGCCAGCAGCTCCCGTGGTGGGATCACCGGGGAGCTGTTTTTT
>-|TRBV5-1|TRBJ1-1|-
CASSLNVGTNTEAFF
TGCGCCAGCAGCCTCAACGTTGGCACGAACACTGAAGCTTTCTTT
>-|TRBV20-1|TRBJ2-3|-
CSAKLTGTTDTQYF
TGCAGTGCTAAACTAACGGGGACCACAGATACGCAGTATTTT
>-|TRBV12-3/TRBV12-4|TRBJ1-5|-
CASSYRNQPQHF
TGTGCCAGCAGTTACCGTAATCAGCCCCAGCATTTT
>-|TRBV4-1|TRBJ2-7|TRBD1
CASSLIDPTGTGPYEQYF
TGCGCCAGCAGCCTCATAGACCCGACCGGGACAGGGCCCTACGAGCAGTACTTC
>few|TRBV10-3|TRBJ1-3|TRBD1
CAIRGQAEGNTIYF
TGTGCCATTCGCGGACAGGCCGAGGGAAACACCATATATTTT
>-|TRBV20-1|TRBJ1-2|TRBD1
CSASGQGSGYTF
TGCAGTGCTAGCGGACAGGGTAGTGGCTACACCTTC
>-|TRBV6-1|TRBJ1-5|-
CASSEARALNQPQHF
TGTGCCAGCAGTGAAGCGCGAGCCTTAAATCAGCCCCAGCATTTT
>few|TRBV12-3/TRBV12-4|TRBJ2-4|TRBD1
CASSTGTGGARDIQYF
TGTGCCAGCAGCACCGGGACAGGGGGCGCGAGGGACATTCAGTACTTC
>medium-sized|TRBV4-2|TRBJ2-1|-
CASSQGPSNEQFF
TGTGCCAGCAGCCAAGGACCGAGCAATGAGCAGTTCTTC